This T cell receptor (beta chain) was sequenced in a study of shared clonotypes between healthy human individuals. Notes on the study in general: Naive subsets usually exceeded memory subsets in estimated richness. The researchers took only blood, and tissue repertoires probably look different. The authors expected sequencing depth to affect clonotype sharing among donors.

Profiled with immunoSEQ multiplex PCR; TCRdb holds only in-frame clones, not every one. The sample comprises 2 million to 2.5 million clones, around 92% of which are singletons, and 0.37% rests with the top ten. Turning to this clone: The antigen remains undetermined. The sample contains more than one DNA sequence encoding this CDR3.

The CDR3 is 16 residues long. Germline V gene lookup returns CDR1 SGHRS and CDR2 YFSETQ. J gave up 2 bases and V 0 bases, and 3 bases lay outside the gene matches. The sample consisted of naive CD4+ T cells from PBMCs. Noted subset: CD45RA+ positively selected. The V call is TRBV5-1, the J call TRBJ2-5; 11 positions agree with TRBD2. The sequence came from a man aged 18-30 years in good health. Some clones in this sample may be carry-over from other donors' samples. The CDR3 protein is CASSLGLAGGQETQYF. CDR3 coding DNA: TGCGCCAGCAGCTTGGGCCTAGCGGGAGGACAAGAGACCCAGTACTTC.